This TCR beta chain was profiled in a study of Graves' ophthalmopathy and Graves' hyperthyroidism. Study-wide results and caveats: Using a 13-signature model, the authors split ophthalmopathy from stable hyperthyroidism, with roughly 90% sensitivity and approximately 84% specificity.

This CDR3 has 15 amino acids. Germline trimming cut 9 bases from V and 1 base from J; bases unmatched to any gene: 8. Germline values: CDR1 LNHNV, CDR2 YYDKDF (reference sequence). Amplified material comprised TCR beta CDR3 regions derived from RNA transcripts. HTBI primers were employed in first-round RT-PCR, then a second-round multiplex PCR followed. TCRdb re-called the multiplex PCR reads through MiXCR, storing one row per CDR3 protein. The sample lists just over 600,000 distinct CDR3 sequences, roughly 20% occurring once. Of note for this clonotype: The antigen is undetermined.

The receptor was derived from a woman in her late teens or twenties with stable Graves' hyperthyroidism. Some clones in this sample may be carry-over from other donors' samples. The rearrangement uses TRBV15 and TRBJ1-5; 8 nucleotides line up with TRBD1. Sequencing was carried out using peripheral blood. The CDR3 sequence is CATGGTGWSNQPQHF. CDR3 sequence (DNA): TGTGCCACTGGAGGGACAGGATGGAGCAATCAGCCCCAGCATTTT.